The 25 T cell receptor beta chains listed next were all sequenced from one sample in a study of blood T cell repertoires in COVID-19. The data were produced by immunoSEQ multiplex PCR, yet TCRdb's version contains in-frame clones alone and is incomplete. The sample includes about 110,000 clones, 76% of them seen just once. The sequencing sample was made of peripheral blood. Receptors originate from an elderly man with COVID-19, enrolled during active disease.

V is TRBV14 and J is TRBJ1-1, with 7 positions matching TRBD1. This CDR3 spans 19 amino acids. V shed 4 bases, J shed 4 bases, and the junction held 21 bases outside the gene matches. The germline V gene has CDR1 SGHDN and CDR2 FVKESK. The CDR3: CASSPTTPVSDRLTTEAFF. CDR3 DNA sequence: TGTGCCAGCAGCCCAACAACACCAGTCTCGGACAGGTTGACCACTGAAGCTTTCTTT. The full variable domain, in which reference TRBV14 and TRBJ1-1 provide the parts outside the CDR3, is EAGVTQFPSHSVIEKGQTVTLRCDPISGHDNLYWYRRVMGKEIKFLLHFVKESKQDESGMPNNRFLAERTGGTYSTLKVQPAELEDSGVYFCASSPTTPVSDRLTTEAFFGQGTRLTVV.

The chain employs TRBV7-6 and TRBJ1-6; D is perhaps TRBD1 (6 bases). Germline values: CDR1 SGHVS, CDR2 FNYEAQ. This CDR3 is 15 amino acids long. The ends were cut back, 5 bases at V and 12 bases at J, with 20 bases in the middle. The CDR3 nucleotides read TGTGCCAGCAGCCGGAGCGACAGGCCGGTCGGACCCCTCCACTTT. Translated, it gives CASSRSDRPVGPLHF.

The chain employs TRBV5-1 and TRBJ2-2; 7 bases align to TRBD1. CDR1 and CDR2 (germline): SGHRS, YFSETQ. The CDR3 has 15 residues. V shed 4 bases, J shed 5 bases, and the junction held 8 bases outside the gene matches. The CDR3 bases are TGCGCCAGCAGCGACAGGGAAGAGACAACCGGGGAGCTGTTTTTT. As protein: CASSDREETTGELFF.

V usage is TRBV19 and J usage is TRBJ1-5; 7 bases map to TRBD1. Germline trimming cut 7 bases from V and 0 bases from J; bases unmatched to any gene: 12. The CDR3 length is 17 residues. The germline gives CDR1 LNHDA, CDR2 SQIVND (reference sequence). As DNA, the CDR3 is TGTGCCAGTAAGTTGGGACAGACCTCAGATAGCAATCAGCCCCAGCATTTT. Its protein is CASKLGQTSDSNQPQHF.

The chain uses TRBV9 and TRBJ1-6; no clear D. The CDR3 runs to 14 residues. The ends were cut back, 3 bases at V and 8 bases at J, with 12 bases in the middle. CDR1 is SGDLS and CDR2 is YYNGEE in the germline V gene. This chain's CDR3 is CASSALESDSPLHF. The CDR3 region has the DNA TGTGCCAGCAGCGCGCTCGAGTCGGATTCACCCCTCCACTTT.

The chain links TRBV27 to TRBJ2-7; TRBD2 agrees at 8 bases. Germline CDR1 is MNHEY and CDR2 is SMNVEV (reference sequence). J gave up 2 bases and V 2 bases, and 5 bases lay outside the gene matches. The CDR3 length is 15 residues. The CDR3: CASSLMAGGTYEQYF. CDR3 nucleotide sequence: TGTGCCAGCAGTTTAATGGCGGGAGGTACCTACGAGCAGTACTTC.

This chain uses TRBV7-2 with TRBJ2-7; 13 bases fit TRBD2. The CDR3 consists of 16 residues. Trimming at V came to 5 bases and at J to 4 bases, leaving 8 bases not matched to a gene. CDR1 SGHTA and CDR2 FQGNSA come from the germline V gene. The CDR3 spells CASSPATSGRGYEQYF. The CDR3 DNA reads TGTGCCAGCAGCCCCGCCACTAGCGGGAGGGGGTACGAGCAGTACTTC.

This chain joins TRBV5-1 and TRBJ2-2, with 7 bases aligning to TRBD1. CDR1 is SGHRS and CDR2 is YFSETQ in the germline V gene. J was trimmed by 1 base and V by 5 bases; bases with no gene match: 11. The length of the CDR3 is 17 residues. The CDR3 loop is CASSREPGTVNTGELFF. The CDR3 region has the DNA TGCGCCAGCAGTCGAGAGCCCGGGACAGTGAACACCGGGGAGCTGTTTTTT.

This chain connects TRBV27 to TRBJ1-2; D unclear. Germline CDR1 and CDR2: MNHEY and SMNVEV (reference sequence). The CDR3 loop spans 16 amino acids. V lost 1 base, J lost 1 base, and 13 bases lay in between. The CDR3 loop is CASSLWPPDINYGYTF. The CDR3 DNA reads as TGTGCCAGCAGTTTATGGCCCCCAGATATTAACTATGGCTACACCTTC.

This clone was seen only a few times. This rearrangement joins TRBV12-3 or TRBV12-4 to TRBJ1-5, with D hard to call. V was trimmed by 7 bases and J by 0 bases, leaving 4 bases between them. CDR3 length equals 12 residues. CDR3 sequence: CASTYSNQPQHF. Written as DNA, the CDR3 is TGTGCCAGCACCTATAGCAATCAGCCCCAGCATTTT.

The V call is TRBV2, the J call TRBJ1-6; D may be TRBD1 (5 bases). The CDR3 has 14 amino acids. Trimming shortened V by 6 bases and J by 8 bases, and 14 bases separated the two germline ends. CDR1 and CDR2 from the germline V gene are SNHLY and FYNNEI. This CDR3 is CASSRQTGDSPLHF. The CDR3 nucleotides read TGTGCCAGCAGCAGACAGACGGGGGATTCACCCCTCCACTTT.

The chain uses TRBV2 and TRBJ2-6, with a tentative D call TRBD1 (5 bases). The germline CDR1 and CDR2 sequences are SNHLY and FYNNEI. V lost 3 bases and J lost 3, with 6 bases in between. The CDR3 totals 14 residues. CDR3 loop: CASSDRVGANVLTF. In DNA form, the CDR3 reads TGTGCCAGCAGTGACAGGGTTGGGGCCAACGTCCTGACTTTC.

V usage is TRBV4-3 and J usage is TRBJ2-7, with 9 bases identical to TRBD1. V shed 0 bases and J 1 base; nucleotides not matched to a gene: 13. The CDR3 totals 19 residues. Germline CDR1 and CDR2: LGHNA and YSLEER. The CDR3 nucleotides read TGCGCCAGCAGCCAAGATTCCTTGGGACAGGGAGAATGGTCCTACGAGCAGTACTTC. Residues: CASSQDSLGQGEWSYEQYF.

The CDR3 here is CATSQADIGSYEQYF. DNA of the CDR3: TGTGCCACCAGCCAAGCAGACATCGGAAGCTACGAGCAGTACTTC. This sequence joins TRBV15 and TRBJ2-7; D not resolved. Deletions cut 5 bases from V and 3 bases from J, with 17 bases between. Germline CDR1 and CDR2: LNHNV and YYDKDF (reference sequence). The CDR3 covers 15 residues.

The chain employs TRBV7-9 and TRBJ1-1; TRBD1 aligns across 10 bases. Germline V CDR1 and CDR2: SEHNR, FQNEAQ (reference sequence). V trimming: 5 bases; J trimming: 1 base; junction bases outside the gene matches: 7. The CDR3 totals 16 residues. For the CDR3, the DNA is TGTGCCAGCAGCGCTAGGAGGACAGGGGGGAACACTGAAGCTTTCTTT. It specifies CASSARRTGGNTEAFF.

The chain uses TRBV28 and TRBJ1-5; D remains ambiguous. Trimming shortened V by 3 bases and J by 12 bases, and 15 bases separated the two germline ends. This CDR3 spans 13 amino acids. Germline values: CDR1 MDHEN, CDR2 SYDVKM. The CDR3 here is CASSLGRHRDQHF. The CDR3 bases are TGTGCCAGCAGTTTGGGGAGGCACCGAGACCAGCATTTT. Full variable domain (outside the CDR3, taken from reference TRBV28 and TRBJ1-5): DVKVTQSSRYLVKRTGEKVFLECVQDMDHENMFWYRQDPGLGLRLIYFSYDVKMKEKGDIPEGYSVSREKKERFSLILESASTNQTSMYLCASSLGRHRDQHFGDGTRLSIL.

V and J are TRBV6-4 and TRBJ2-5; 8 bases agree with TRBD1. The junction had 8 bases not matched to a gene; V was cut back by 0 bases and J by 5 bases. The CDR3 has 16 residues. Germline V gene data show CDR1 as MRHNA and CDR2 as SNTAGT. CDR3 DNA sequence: TGTGCCAGCAGTGACTCGCCTTCAAACAGGGGGGAGACCCAGTACTTC. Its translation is CASSDSPSNRGETQYF.

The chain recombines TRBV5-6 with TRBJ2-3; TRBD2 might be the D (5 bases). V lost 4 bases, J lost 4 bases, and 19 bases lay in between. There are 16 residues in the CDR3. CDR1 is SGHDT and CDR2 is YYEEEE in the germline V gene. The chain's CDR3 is CASSLRPLQEADTQYF. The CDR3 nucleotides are TGTGCCAGCAGCCTAAGACCGCTCCAGGAGGCAGATACGCAGTATTTT.

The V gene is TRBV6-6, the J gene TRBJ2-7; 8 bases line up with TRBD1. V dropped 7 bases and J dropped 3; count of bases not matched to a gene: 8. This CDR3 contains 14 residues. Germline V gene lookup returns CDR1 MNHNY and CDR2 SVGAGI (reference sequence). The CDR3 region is CASNIQGEFYEQYF. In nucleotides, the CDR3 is TGTGCCAGCAATATACAGGGGGAGTTCTACGAGCAGTACTTC.

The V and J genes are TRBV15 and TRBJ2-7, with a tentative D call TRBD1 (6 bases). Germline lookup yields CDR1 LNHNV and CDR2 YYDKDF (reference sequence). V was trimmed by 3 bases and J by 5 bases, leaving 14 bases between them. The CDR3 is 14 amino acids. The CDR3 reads CATSRGAGVDEQYF. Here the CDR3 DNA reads TGTGCCACCAGCAGGGGGGCAGGGGTAGACGAGCAGTACTTC.

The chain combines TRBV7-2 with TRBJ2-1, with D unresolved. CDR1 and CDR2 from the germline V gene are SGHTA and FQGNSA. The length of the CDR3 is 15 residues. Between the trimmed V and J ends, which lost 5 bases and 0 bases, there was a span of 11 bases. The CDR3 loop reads CASSMTPSSYNEQFF. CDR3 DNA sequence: TGTGCCAGCAGCATGACTCCTAGCTCCTACAATGAGCAGTTCTTC. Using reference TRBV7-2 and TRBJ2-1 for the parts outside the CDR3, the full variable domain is GAGVSQSPSNKVTEKGKDVELRCDPISGHTALYWYRQSLGQGLEFLIYFQGNSAPDKSGLPSDRFSAERTGGSVSTLTIQRTQQEDSAVYLCASSMTPSSYNEQFFGPGTRLTVL.

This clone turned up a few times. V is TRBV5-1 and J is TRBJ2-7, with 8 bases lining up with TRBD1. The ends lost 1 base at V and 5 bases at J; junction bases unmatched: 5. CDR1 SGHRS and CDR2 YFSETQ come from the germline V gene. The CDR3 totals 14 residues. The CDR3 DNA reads TGCGCCAGCAGCTTGTGGACAGGGCCGAACGAGCAGTACTTC. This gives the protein CASSLWTGPNEQYF.

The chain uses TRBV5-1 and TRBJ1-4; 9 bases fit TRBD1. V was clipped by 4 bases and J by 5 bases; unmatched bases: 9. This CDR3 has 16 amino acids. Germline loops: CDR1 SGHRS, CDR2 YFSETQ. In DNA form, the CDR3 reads TGCGCCAGCAGCCCCTGGACAGGGGAGACCAATGAAAAACTGTTTTTT. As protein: CASSPWTGETNEKLFF.

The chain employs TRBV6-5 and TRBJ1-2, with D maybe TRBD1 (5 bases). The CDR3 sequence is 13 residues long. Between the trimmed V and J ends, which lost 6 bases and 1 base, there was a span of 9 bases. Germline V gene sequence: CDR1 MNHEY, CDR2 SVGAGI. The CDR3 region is CASRGLDNYGYTF. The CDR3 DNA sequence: TGTGCCAGCAGGGGGCTCGATAACTATGGCTACACCTTC.

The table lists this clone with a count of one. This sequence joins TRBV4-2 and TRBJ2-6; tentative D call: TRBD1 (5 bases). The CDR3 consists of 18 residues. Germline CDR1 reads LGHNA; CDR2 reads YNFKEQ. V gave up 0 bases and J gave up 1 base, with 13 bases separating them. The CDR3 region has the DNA TGTGCCAGCAGCCAAGAACAGGAGAAATCTTCTGGGGCCAACGTCCTGACTTTC. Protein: CASSQEQEKSSGANVLTF.